These 27 T cell receptor beta chains were all obtained from the same sample, sequenced in a study of blood T cell repertoires in COVID-19. Using immunoSEQ multiplex PCR, the repertoire was profiled, and TCRdb retains in-frame clones only, with some absent. Among over 75,000 clones listed, 80% to 90% were seen once. The material sequenced was peripheral blood. These receptors originate from a man in his forties or fifties with COVID-19, enrolled during active disease.

This sequence joins TRBV7-9 and TRBJ1-1; D is possibly TRBD1 (5 bases). The CDR3 contains 15 residues. CDR1 is SEHNR and CDR2 is FQNEAQ in the germline V gene (reference sequence). Trimming left V 0 bases short and J 5 bases short, with 13 bases between. The CDR3 is CASSLAPGDRTEAFF. The CDR3 coding sequence is TGTGCCAGCAGCTTAGCGCCGGGGGATAGGACTGAAGCTTTCTTT.

The rearrangement links TRBV24-1 to TRBJ2-2; D is ambiguous. V was clipped by 6 bases and J by 1 base, with 5 bases between them. The CDR3 loop spans 13 amino acids. Germline CDR1 KGHDR, CDR2 SFDVKD. The CDR3 protein is CATSNMNTGELFF. The CDR3, as DNA: TGTGCCACCAGTAACATGAACACCGGGGAGCTGTTTTTT.

The V call is TRBV6-2 or TRBV6-3, the J call TRBJ1-1; TRBD1 matches at 8 bases. CDR1 and CDR2 from the germline V gene are MNHEY and SVGEGT. V shed 2 bases and J 0 bases; nucleotides not matched to a gene: 8. This CDR3 region has 17 residues. The CDR3 spells CASSYDRGSSLNTEAFF. For the CDR3, the DNA is TGTGCCAGCAGTTACGACAGGGGTTCCTCGTTGAACACTGAAGCTTTCTTT.

The table lists this clone with many counts. The gene calls are TRBV6-4 and TRBJ1-1; D is unresolved. Germline-derived CDR1 and CDR2 are MRHNA and SNTAGT. This CDR3 has 13 amino acids. V lost 6 bases, J lost 1 base, and 9 bases lay in between. CDR3 sequence: CASSPAGNTEAFF. CDR3 DNA sequence: TGTGCCAGCAGCCCGGCGGGGAACACTGAAGCTTTCTTT.

V and J are TRBV5-1 and TRBJ2-3; 11 nucleotides align to TRBD2. Trimming removed 6 bases from V and 0 bases from J; junction bases left unmatched: 9. Germline assignment: CDR1 SGHRS and CDR2 YFSETQ. The CDR3 length is 17 residues. The CDR3 region has the DNA TGCGCCAGCACTCTAGCGGGGGGATCCCCTAGCACAGATACGCAGTATTTT. This codes for CASTLAGGSPSTDTQYF.

The rearrangement joins TRBV7-2 to TRBJ1-2, with D maybe TRBD1 (5 bases). CDR1 and CDR2 (germline): SGHTA, FQGNSA. The V end was cut by 5 bases, the J end by 3 bases, with 13 bases between. The CDR3 contains 14 residues. CDR3 loop: CASSPVGVHYGYTF. CDR3 coding DNA: TGTGCCAGCAGCCCCGTAGGGGTCCACTATGGCTACACCTTC.

In this sample, this clone turned up a few times. The chain uses TRBV7-6 and TRBJ2-1, with TRBD2 identical over 9 bases. This CDR3 has 15 residues. CDR1 is SGHVS and CDR2 is FNYEAQ in the germline V gene. The J segment lost 2 bases and the V segment lost 4 bases, leaving 3 bases of the junction unmatched. CDR3 loop: CASSSSSGAYNEQFF. DNA of the CDR3: TGTGCCAGCAGCTCCTCTAGCGGGGCCTACAATGAGCAGTTCTTC.

The J gene is TRBJ1-2, the V gene TRBV5-1; TRBD1 aligns across 12 bases. CDR1 is SGHRS, CDR2 YFSETQ, per germline. V lost 3 bases, J lost 4 bases, and 13 bases stayed unmatched. The CDR3 runs to 18 residues. CDR3 bases: TGCGCCAGCAGCTGGGGATCCGGGACAGGGGGCGCGAGCTATGGCTACACCTTC. Translated, it gives CASSWGSGTGGASYGYTF.

The genes are TRBV11-1 and TRBJ2-5, with TRBD2 matching 7 bases. CDR3 length: 14 amino acids. V shed 5 bases, J shed 0 bases, and the junction held 3 bases outside the gene matches. Germline CDR1 is SGHAT and CDR2 is FQDESV (reference sequence). The CDR3, as DNA: TGTGCCAGCAGCCCGGGGACTAACCAAGAGACCCAGTACTTC. Its translation is CASSPGTNQETQYF.

The J gene is TRBJ1-4, the V gene TRBV4-1; TRBD1 is a possible D gene (6 bases). CDR1 and CDR2 (germline): MGHRA, YSYEKL. The CDR3 is 15 amino acids. The V and J ends lost 1 base and 8 bases respectively, with 14 bases between them. CDR3 loop: CASSQGNPGDEKLFF. CDR3 sequence (DNA): TGCGCCAGCAGCCAAGGAAATCCAGGGGACGAAAAACTGTTTTTT.

In its sample, this clone was seen once. The J gene is TRBJ1-5, the V gene TRBV20-1; D not resolved. Germline lookup yields CDR1 DFQATT and CDR2 SNEGSKA (reference sequence). The germline V and J ends were trimmed by 3 bases and 2 bases, with 11 bases remaining between them. This CDR3 contains 14 residues. The CDR3 DNA follows: TGCAGTGCTAGTCGGGGAAGGCGCAATCAGCCCCAGCATTTT. Translation gives CSASRGRRNQPQHF.

This chain connects TRBV28 to TRBJ1-2; D is uncertain. The CDR3 covers 13 residues. V gave up 5 bases and J gave up 4 bases, with 11 bases separating them. The germline CDR1 and CDR2 sequences are MDHEN and SYDVKM. DNA of the CDR3: TGTGCCAGCAGTACCACTAGGGCCTATGGCTACACCTTC. Translated: CASSTTRAYGYTF.

This clone appeared a few times. The chain employs TRBV11-2 and TRBJ1-6; no firm D call. CDR3 size: 17 residues. Trimming cost V 5 bases and J 1 base, with 15 bases left between them. Germline CDR1 is SGHAT and CDR2 is FQNNGV. Written as DNA, the CDR3 is TGTGCCAGCAGCCCCCGGCGGGGTCCTTCCTATAATTCACCCCTCCACTTT. Its protein product is CASSPRRGPSYNSPLHF.

The V gene is TRBV6-5, the J gene TRBJ2-2; TRBD1 might be the D (5 bases). Germline values: CDR1 MNHEY, CDR2 SVGAGI. V lost 0 bases, J lost 2 bases, and 7 bases lay in between. The CDR3 runs to 15 residues. This chain's CDR3 is CASSYSQGNTGELFF. The CDR3 coding sequence is TGTGCCAGCAGTTACTCGCAGGGCAACACCGGGGAGCTGTTTTTT.

This chain joins TRBV2 and TRBJ1-2; no clear D. This CDR3 contains 13 residues. V was trimmed by 3 bases and J by 5 bases, leaving 10 bases between them. Per the germline V gene, CDR1 is SNHLY and CDR2 is FYNNEI. The CDR3 region is CASSDMAHYGYTF. CDR3 bases: TGTGCCAGCAGTGATATGGCACATTATGGCTACACCTTC.

The V call is TRBV18, the J call TRBJ2-1; weak D call: TRBD1 (5 bases). Trimming pared 0 bases from V and 2 bases from J, leaving 5 bases between. Germline assignment: CDR1 KGHSH and CDR2 LQKENI. CDR3 length: 14 amino acids. The CDR3 loop reads CASSPPTAYNEQFF. In DNA, the CDR3 is TGTGCCAGCTCACCACCGACAGCCTACAATGAGCAGTTCTTC.

V is TRBV9 and J is TRBJ2-7; 12 bases map to TRBD2. CDR1 is SGDLS and CDR2 is YYNGEE in the germline V gene. The CDR3 runs to 16 residues. Germline trimming cut 3 bases from V and 6 bases from J; bases unmatched to any gene: 10. CDR3 loop: CASSGSSGGARSEQYF. CDR3 nucleotides: TGTGCCAGCAGCGGATCTAGCGGGGGGGCCCGCTCCGAGCAGTACTTC.

This clone was counted only a few times. The V gene is TRBV12-3 or TRBV12-4, the J gene TRBJ1-5, with D tentatively TRBD1 (5 bases). V dropped 7 bases and J dropped 11 bases, with 18 bases sitting between them. The CDR3 is 13 residues long. The CDR3 sequence: CASTIAPQGAQHF. CDR3 nucleotide sequence: TGTGCCAGCACCATCGCCCCTCAAGGGGCCCAGCATTTT.

V usage is TRBV15 and J usage is TRBJ1-1; 9 bases are a match to TRBD1. The CDR3 covers 14 residues. The germline CDR1 and CDR2 sequences are LNHNV and YYDKDF (reference sequence). The V gene end was trimmed by 3 bases and the J gene end by 6 bases; junction bases not matched to a gene: 5. CDR3 in amino acids: CATSRGTGIPEAFF. DNA for the CDR3: TGTGCCACCAGCAGGGGGACAGGGATCCCTGAAGCTTTCTTT. The whole variable domain, filled in from reference TRBV15 and TRBJ1-1, reads DAMVIQNPRYQVTQFGKPVTLSCSQTLNHNVMYWYQQKSSQAPKLLFHYYDKDFNNEADTPDNFQSRRPNTSFCFLDIRSPGLGDTAMYLCATSRGTGIPEAFFGQGTRLTVV.

This chain links TRBV5-1 with TRBJ1-2; 9 nucleotides align to TRBD1. The CDR3 extends over 14 amino acids. Trimming cost V 4 bases and J 3 bases; bases outside gene matches: 4. Per germline, CDR1 SGHRS and CDR2 YFSETQ. The CDR3 DNA reads as TGCGCCAGCAGCGCCACAGGGGGCGACTATGGCTACACCTTC. It is translated as CASSATGGDYGYTF.

This clone was recorded once. The genes are TRBV11-2 and TRBJ2-7, with D possibly TRBD1 on 5 matching bases. Per the germline V gene, CDR1 is SGHAT and CDR2 is FQNNGV. CDR3 length equals 15 residues. With 2 bases removed from V and 0 bases from J, the gap between germline ends came to 11 bases. CDR3 DNA: TGTGCCAGCAGCTTAATGGACATGAGCTCCTACGAGCAGTACTTC. Translating it yields CASSLMDMSSYEQYF.

The chain employs TRBV4-3 and TRBJ1-1, with TRBD1 identical over 7 bases. V was pared by 2 bases and J by 7 bases, with 4 bases of the junction left unmatched. The V gene's germline CDR1 is LGHNA and CDR2 YSLEER. CDR3 length equals 13 residues. CDR3 in DNA: TGCGCCAGCAGCCAATACGGGACAGATGAAGCTTTCTTT. Encoded protein: CASSQYGTDEAFF.

The rearrangement links TRBV6-6 to TRBJ2-1; D gene unclear. V was cut by 2 bases and J by 3 bases, with 5 bases left in between. The CDR3 runs 13 residues. Germline CDR1 MNHNY, CDR2 SVGAGI (reference sequence). The chain's CDR3 is CASSYAGYNEQFF. DNA of the CDR3: TGTGCCAGCAGTTACGCCGGCTACAATGAGCAGTTCTTC.

The chain links TRBV28 to TRBJ1-6, with 9 positions matching TRBD1. This CDR3 is built from 13 residues. Looked up from germline, CDR1 is MDHEN and CDR2 is SYDVKM. V lost 6 bases, J lost 9 bases, and 3 bases stayed unmatched. The CDR3 region is CASRRDRVSPLHF. CDR3 nucleotides: TGTGCCAGCAGACGGGACAGGGTTTCACCCCTCCACTTT.

The rearrangement links TRBV15 to TRBJ1-6, with D tentatively TRBD1 (5 bases). The CDR3 loop spans 16 amino acids. In germline, CDR1 is LNHNV, CDR2 YYDKDF (reference sequence). Trimming cost V 3 bases and J 7 bases, with 16 bases left between them. DNA of the CDR3: TGTGCCACCAGCAGTCCCCCGCCGGGGGGGAATTCACCCCTCCACTTT. It translates to CATSSPPPGGNSPLHF.

The CDR3 sequence is CASSLQGGLHYEQYF. DNA for the CDR3: TGTGCCAGCAGTCTACAGGGGGGGCTTCACTACGAGCAGTACTTC. The rearrangement links TRBV7-2 to TRBJ2-7, with TRBD1 as a possible D gene (8 bases). Looked up from germline, CDR1 is SGHTA and CDR2 is FQGNSA. The V and J ends lost 6 bases and 3 bases respectively, with 18 bases between them. The CDR3 covers 15 residues.

On this clone itself: An end of the junction does not agree with germline; a read error may underlie this. The same CDR3 is also encoded by other DNA sequences in this sample. The rearrangement links TRBV19 to TRBJ1-6, with D perhaps TRBD1 (6 bases). The CDR3 is 15 amino acids. Germline V CDR1 and CDR2: LNHDA, SQIVND (reference sequence). CDR3: CASSIMGASGSPLHF. CDR3 in DNA: TGTGCCAGTAGTATTATGGGGGCTAGTGGTTCACCCCTTCACTTT. The full variable domain, completed using reference TRBV19 and TRBJ1-6, is DGGITQSPKYLFRKEGQNVTLSCEQNLNHDAMYWYRQDPGQGLRLIYYSQIVNDFQKGDIAEGYSVSREKKESFPLTVTSAQKNPTAFYLCASSIMGASGSPLHFGNGTRLTVT.